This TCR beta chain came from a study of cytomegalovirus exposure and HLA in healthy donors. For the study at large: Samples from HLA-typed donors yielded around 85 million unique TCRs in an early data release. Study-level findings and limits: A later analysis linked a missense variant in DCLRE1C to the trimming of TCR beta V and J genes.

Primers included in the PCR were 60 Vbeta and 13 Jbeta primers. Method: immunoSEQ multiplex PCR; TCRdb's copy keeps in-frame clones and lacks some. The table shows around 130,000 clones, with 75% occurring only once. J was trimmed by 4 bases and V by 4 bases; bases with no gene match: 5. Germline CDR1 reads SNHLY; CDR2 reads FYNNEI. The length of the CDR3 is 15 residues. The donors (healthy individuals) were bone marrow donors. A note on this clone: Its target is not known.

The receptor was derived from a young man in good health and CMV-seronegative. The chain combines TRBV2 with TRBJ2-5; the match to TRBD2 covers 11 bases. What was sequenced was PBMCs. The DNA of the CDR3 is TGTGCCAGCAGTGTAGCGGGAGGGACGACAGAGACCCAGTACTTC. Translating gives CASSVAGGTTETQYF.